These T cell receptor beta chains were read from a single sample in a study of blood T cell repertoires in COVID-19. This table comes from immunoSEQ multiplex PCR, and its TCRdb copy is limited to in-frame clones, with some not included. The sample records about 270,000 clones, about 87% being singletons. Sequences were obtained from peripheral blood. These receptor sequences come from a human donor in a cohort sampled during active COVID-19. Each CDR3 is given with its conserved first and last residue. A D gene is named only where the DNA matches it firmly. Rows may omit the clone size; those that give it use once, few, many or a size class.

D: .; J: TRBJ2-7; V: TRBV11-2; length: 15; size: .; CDR3: CASSPWGGSGYEQYF; DNA: TGTGCCAGCAGCCCATGGGGAGGTTCAGGATACGAGCAGTACTTC
D: .; J: TRBJ1-6; V: TRBV6-5; length: 15; size: .; CDR3: CASSPSNSNNSPLHF; DNA: TGTGCCAGCAGTCCGTCTAACAGTAATAATTCACCCCTCCACTTT
D: TRBD1; J: TRBJ2-1; V: TRBV10-1; length: 14; size: few; CDR3: CASSVGTGPIEQFF; DNA: TGCGCCAGCAGTGTGGGGACAGGGCCAATTGAGCAGTTCTTC
D: TRBD2; J: TRBJ2-7; V: TRBV27; length: 18; size: .; CDR3: CASSLSWTSGKSSYEQYF; DNA: TGTGCCAGCAGTTTATCTTGGACTAGCGGAAAAAGCTCCTACGAGCAGTACTTC
D: .; J: TRBJ2-4; V: TRBV5-1; length: 13; size: .; CDR3: CASSQKSKNIQYF; DNA: TGCGCCAGCAGCCAAAAATCAAAAAACATTCAGTACTTC
D: .; J: TRBJ2-6; V: TRBV5-1; length: 18; size: .; CDR3: CASSSHGGPTSGANVLTF; DNA: TGCGCCAGCAGCTCCCATGGGGGCCCAACTTCTGGGGCCAACGTCCTGACTTTC
D: .; J: TRBJ1-5; V: TRBV19; length: 15; size: .; CDR3: CASSIGRVSTQPQHF; DNA: TGTGCCAGTAGTATAGGCAGGGTATCAACGCAGCCCCAGCATTTT
D: .; J: TRBJ1-2; V: TRBV7-2; length: 12; size: .; CDR3: CASSPTEAGYTF; DNA: TGTGCCAGCAGCCCGACAGAGGCTGGCTACACCTTC
D: .; J: TRBJ2-7; V: TRBV7-2; length: 15; size: .; CDR3: CASSSQGLRDYEQYF; DNA: TGTGCCAGCAGCTCCCAGGGGCTTCGGGACTACGAGCAGTACTTC
D: TRBD1; J: TRBJ1-6; V: TRBV9; length: 16; size: .; CDR3: CASSVQGAHRDSPLHF; DNA: TGTGCCAGCAGCGTACAGGGGGCGCATAGGGATTCACCCCTCCACTTT
D: .; J: TRBJ2-7; V: TRBV27; length: 15; size: .; CDR3: CASSLRSYYSYEQYF; DNA: TGTGCCAGCAGTTTACGCTCCTACTACTCCTACGAGCAGTACTTC
D: TRBD1; J: TRBJ1-4; V: TRBV5-6; length: 16; size: .; CDR3: CASSPLNRGSNEKLFF; DNA: TGTGCCAGCAGCCCCTTAAACAGGGGGTCTAATGAAAAACTGTTTTTT
D: .; J: TRBJ1-4; V: TRBV5-1; length: 14; size: .; CDR3: CASSYGGINEKLFF; DNA: TGCGCCAGCAGTTATGGGGGGATTAATGAAAAACTGTTTTTT
D: .; J: TRBJ2-3; V: TRBV12-3/TRBV12-4; length: 13; size: .; CDR3: CASSAISTDTQYF; DNA: TGTGCCAGCAGTGCTATTAGCACAGATACGCAGTATTTT
D: TRBD2; J: TRBJ2-2; V: TRBV6-6; length: 16; size: .; CDR3: CASRRTSGSGTGELFF; DNA: TGTGCCAGCAGACGAACTAGCGGCTCGGGCACCGGGGAGCTGTTTTTT
D: .; J: TRBJ2-7; V: TRBV5-1; length: 12; size: few; CDR3: CASSLGQGGQYF; DNA: TGCGCCAGCAGCTTGGGCCAGGGCGGGCAGTACTTC
D: .; J: TRBJ1-5; V: TRBV19; length: 16; size: .; CDR3: CASSTTGQISNQPQHF; DNA: TGTGCCAGTAGTACCACCGGACAGATTAGCAATCAGCCCCAGCATTTT
D: .; J: TRBJ2-3; V: TRBV5-4; length: 13; size: .; CDR3: CASSLEGTDTQYF; DNA: TGTGCCAGCAGCTTGGAGGGGACAGATACGCAGTATTTT
D: TRBD1; J: TRBJ1-1; V: TRBV3-1/TRBV3-2; length: 17; size: .; CDR3: CASSQLGTDLPGTEAFF; DNA: TGTGCCAGCAGCCAACTTGGGACAGACTTACCGGGCACTGAAGCTTTCTTT
D: .; J: TRBJ2-4; V: TRBV3-1/TRBV3-2; length: 12; size: .; CDR3: CASSQAPGHLHF; DNA: TGTGCCAGCAGCCAAGCCCCGGGACATCTGCACTTC
D: TRBD2; J: TRBJ2-1; V: TRBV19; length: 19; size: .; CDR3: CASTPLLAEWTASYNEQFF; DNA: TGTGCCAGTACCCCTTTACTAGCGGAGTGGACCGCTTCCTACAATGAGCAGTTCTTC
D: .; J: TRBJ2-7; V: TRBV18; length: 16; size: .; CDR3: CASSPSNVASRYEQYF; DNA: TGTGCCAGCTCACCTTCTAATGTCGCCTCTAGGTACGAGCAGTACTTC
D: TRBD2; J: TRBJ2-2; V: TRBV5-1; length: 19; size: .; CDR3: CASSLAASGVIQKGGELFF; DNA: TGCGCCAGCAGCTTGGCAGCGAGCGGGGTCATCCAAAAGGGCGGGGAGCTGTTTTTT
D: .; J: TRBJ1-6; V: TRBV11-2; length: 15; size: .; CDR3: CASSLVGGSHSPLHF; DNA: TGTGCCAGCAGCTTAGTGGGAGGGTCCCATTCACCCCTCCACTTT
D: .; J: TRBJ2-5; V: TRBV3-1/TRBV3-2; length: 12; size: .; CDR3: CASSQREETQYF; DNA: TGTGCCAGCAGCCAAAGAGAAGAGACCCAGTACTTC
D: TRBD1; J: TRBJ2-7; V: TRBV13; length: 16; size: .; CDR3: CASSLTGGTYSYEQYF; DNA: TGTGCCAGCAGCTTGACAGGGGGAACCTACTCCTACGAGCAGTACTTC
D: TRBD2; J: TRBJ2-2; V: TRBV7-3; length: 16; size: .; CDR3: CASSPGLAGRTGELFF; DNA: TGTGCCAGCAGCCCAGGACTAGCGGGAAGGACCGGGGAGCTGTTTTTT
D: TRBD1; J: TRBJ2-4; V: TRBV13; length: 16; size: .; CDR3: CASSYYRGITKNIQYF; DNA: TGTGCCAGCAGCTACTACAGGGGGATCACCAAAAACATTCAGTACTTC
D: .; J: TRBJ2-1; V: TRBV5-6; length: 11; size: .; CDR3: CASSRRAEQFF; DNA: TGTGCCAGCAGCCGTCGCGCTGAGCAGTTCTTC
D: .; J: TRBJ1-2; V: TRBV9; length: 14; size: .; CDR3: CASGRGQPDYGYTF; DNA: TGTGCCAGCGGGAGGGGTCAACCAGACTATGGCTACACCTTC
D: TRBD1; J: TRBJ1-1; V: TRBV12-3/TRBV12-4; length: 13; size: .; CDR3: CASRSGQGTEAFF; DNA: TGTGCCAGCAGAAGTGGACAGGGCACTGAAGCTTTCTTT
D: .; J: TRBJ1-1; V: TRBV28; length: 15; size: .; CDR3: CASSPHGGAGTEAFF; DNA: TGTGCCAGCAGTCCACACGGGGGGGCTGGTACTGAAGCTTTCTTT
D: .; J: TRBJ2-4; V: TRBV7-2; length: 13; size: .; CDR3: CASSPGSKNIQYF; DNA: TGTGCCAGCAGCCCCGGGTCCAAAAACATTCAGTACTTC
D: .; J: TRBJ1-4; V: TRBV3-1/TRBV3-2; length: 13; size: .; CDR3: CASSPRRDEKLFF; DNA: TGTGCCAGCAGCCCCCGAAGAGATGAAAAACTGTTTTTT
D: .; J: TRBJ1-2; V: TRBV19; length: 15; size: once; CDR3: CASSGTAPSNYGYTF; DNA: TGTGCCAGTAGTGGCACAGCACCCTCTAACTATGGCTACACCTTC
D: .; J: TRBJ1-1; V: TRBV29-1; length: 12; size: once; CDR3: CSVFRTRAEAFF; DNA: TGCAGCGTTTTTCGAACTAGGGCTGAAGCTTTCTTT
D: .; J: TRBJ1-5; V: TRBV7-9; length: 15; size: once; CDR3: CASSLASGAGQPQHF; DNA: TGTGCCAGCAGCTTAGCATCAGGGGCCGGTCAGCCCCAGCATTTT
D: .; J: TRBJ2-2; V: TRBV7-9; length: 12; size: .; CDR3: CASSLYTGELFF; DNA: TGTGCCAGCAGCCTGTACACCGGGGAGCTGTTTTTT
D: .; J: TRBJ2-7; V: TRBV4-2; length: 15; size: .; CDR3: CASSQDSRGSYEQYF; DNA: TGTGCCAGCAGCCAAGATAGCAGGGGCTCCTACGAGCAGTACTTC
D: .; J: TRBJ1-2; V: TRBV2; length: 13; size: few; CDR3: CASSSGGIYGYTF; DNA: TGTGCCAGCAGTTCCGGGGGAATCTATGGCTACACCTTC
D: TRBD1; J: TRBJ2-1; V: TRBV6-1; length: 13; size: .; CDR3: CASSEGQVNRGFF; DNA: TGTGCCAGCAGTGAAGGGCAGGTCAACAGGGGGTTCTTC
D: .; J: TRBJ2-7; V: TRBV19; length: 16; size: .; CDR3: CASSSPPRSVGYEQYF; DNA: TGTGCCAGTAGTTCCCCTCCGAGGTCTGTGGGCTACGAGCAGTACTTC
D: TRBD1; J: TRBJ1-3; V: TRBV6-5; length: 15; size: .; CDR3: CASSFNRGRGNTIYF; DNA: TGTGCCAGCAGTTTCAACAGGGGGCGCGGAAACACCATATATTTT
D: TRBD1; J: TRBJ1-2; V: TRBV6-5; length: 12; size: .; CDR3: CASSLFRGSYTF; DNA: TGTGCCAGCAGTCTCTTCAGGGGGAGCTACACCTTC
D: TRBD1; J: TRBJ1-6; V: TRBV4-3; length: 17; size: .; CDR3: CASSQETGSSYNSPLHF; DNA: TGCGCCAGCAGCCAGGAGACAGGGAGCTCCTATAATTCACCCCTCCACTTT
D: .; J: TRBJ1-5; V: TRBV2; length: 15; size: .; CDR3: CASSDLGRVNQPQHF; DNA: TGTGCCAGCAGTGATCTTGGCAGGGTAAATCAGCCCCAGCATTTT
D: .; J: TRBJ2-3; V: TRBV18; length: 15; size: .; CDR3: CASSPGLAERDTQYF; DNA: TGTGCCAGCTCACCCGGGCTAGCTGAGAGGGATACGCAGTATTTT
D: .; J: TRBJ2-3; V: TRBV9; length: 16; size: few; CDR3: CASSVAASARTDTQYF; DNA: TGTGCCAGCAGCGTAGCAGCTAGCGCTCGCACAGATACGCAGTATTTT
D: .; J: TRBJ2-5; V: TRBV15; length: 15; size: .; CDR3: CATSRVGPSRETQYF; DNA: TGTGCCACCAGCAGAGTAGGCCCGAGCAGGGAGACCCAGTACTTC
D: TRBD1; J: TRBJ1-2; V: TRBV10-3; length: 15; size: .; CDR3: CAISEIDRGLYGYTF; DNA: TGTGCCATCAGTGAGATTGACAGGGGCCTCTATGGCTACACCTTC
D: TRBD1; J: TRBJ1-5; V: TRBV6-5; length: 14; size: few; CDR3: CASRGQGYNQPQHF; DNA: TGTGCCAGCAGAGGACAGGGATACAATCAGCCCCAGCATTTT
D: .; J: TRBJ2-5; V: TRBV5-8; length: 15; size: .; CDR3: CASSLSGFSRETQYF; DNA: TGTGCCAGCAGCTTGAGCGGATTCAGCAGGGAGACCCAGTACTTC
D: .; J: TRBJ2-7; V: TRBV13; length: 14; size: .; CDR3: CASSLEPMGSEQYF; DNA: TGTGCCAGCAGCTTAGAGCCTATGGGGAGCGAGCAGTACTTC